This T cell receptor beta chain was sequenced during a study of T cell changes during pregnancy in multiple sclerosis. This clone was recorded once. Profiled with immunoSEQ multiplex PCR; TCRdb holds only in-frame clones, not every one. The sample contains 34,000 or so clones, approximately 90% of which appear only once. The CDR3 consists of 15 residues. With 6 bases clipped from V and 6 bases from J, the junction kept 10 bases outside the gene matches. Germline assignment: CDR1 MDHEN and CDR2 SYDVKM. The sequences come from CD8+ T cells from peripheral blood mononuclear cells, collected in the first trimester of pregnancy. The clonotype was recovered from a female donor with multiple sclerosis, enrolled in a pregnancy study. The V gene is TRBV28, the J gene TRBJ2-3, with 9 bases aligning to TRBD2. The CDR3 sequence is CASSPIAGESDTQYF. The CDR3 coding sequence is TGTGCCAGCAGCCCTATAGCGGGAGAATCCGATACGCAGTATTTT.